The following is a T cell receptor beta chain sequence with its context. No antigen is known for it. The CDR3 spans 15 residues. Germline V lookup: CDR1 SGDLS, CDR2 YYNGEE. V was clipped by 6 bases and J by 8 bases; unmatched bases: 8. The sample comes from a study of T-cell memory formation after mild COVID-19. Study results and caveats: Researchers found some responding clones in pre-infection memory, a sign that cross-reactive memory joined. CD4+ contracting clones were found mainly in CM and EM, and CD8+ ones in EMRA.

TCRdb called the 5' RACE reads again in MiXCR, with one record for every CDR3 protein. Here the sample spans some 14,000 distinct CDR3 sequences, around 12% being singletons. This chain joins TRBV9 and TRBJ2-1; 13 nucleotides agree with TRBD2. The sequencing sample was made of PBMCs or a T cell subset sorted from them (not recorded which). This TCR was recovered from an adult woman who had mild COVID-19 (a few samples of this study predate the infection). Cell type and time point are not known. CDR3 nucleotide sequence: TGTGCCAGCACCGAAGGGACTAGCGGGGCCTATGAGCAGTTCTTC. Residues: CASTEGTSGAYEQFF.